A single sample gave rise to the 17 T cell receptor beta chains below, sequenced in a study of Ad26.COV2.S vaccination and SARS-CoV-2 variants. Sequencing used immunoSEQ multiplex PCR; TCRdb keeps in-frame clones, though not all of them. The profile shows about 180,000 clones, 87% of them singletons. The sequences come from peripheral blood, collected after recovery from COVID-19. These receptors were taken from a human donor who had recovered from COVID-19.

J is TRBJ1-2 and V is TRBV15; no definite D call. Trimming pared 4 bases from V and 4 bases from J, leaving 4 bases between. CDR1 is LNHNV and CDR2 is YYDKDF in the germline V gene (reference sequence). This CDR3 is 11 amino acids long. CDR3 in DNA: TGTGCCACCAGCAATACCTATGGCTACACCTTC. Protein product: CATSNTYGYTF. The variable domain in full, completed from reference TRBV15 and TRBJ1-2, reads DAMVIQNPRYQVTQFGKPVTLSCSQTLNHNVMYWYQQKSSQAPKLLFHYYDKDFNNEADTPDNFQSRRPNTSFCFLDIRSPGLGDTAMYLCATSNTYGYTFGSGTRLTVV.

The CDR3 sequence: CASSRPGTGNNQPQHF. The DNA of the CDR3 is TGTGCCAGCAGCCGTCCCGGGACAGGGAACAATCAGCCCCAGCATTTT. The chain has TRBV6-2 or TRBV6-3 and TRBJ1-5, with 9 positions matching TRBD1. Germline V gives CDR1 MNHEY, CDR2 SVGEGT. The CDR3 has 16 amino acids. Trimming cost V 6 bases and J 3 bases; bases outside gene matches: 9.

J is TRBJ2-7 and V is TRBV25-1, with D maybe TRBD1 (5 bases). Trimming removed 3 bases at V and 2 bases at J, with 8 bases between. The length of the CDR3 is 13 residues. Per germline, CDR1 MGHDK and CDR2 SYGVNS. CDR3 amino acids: CASSEVRAYEQYF. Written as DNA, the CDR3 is TGTGCCAGCAGTGAGGTCAGGGCCTACGAGCAGTACTTC.

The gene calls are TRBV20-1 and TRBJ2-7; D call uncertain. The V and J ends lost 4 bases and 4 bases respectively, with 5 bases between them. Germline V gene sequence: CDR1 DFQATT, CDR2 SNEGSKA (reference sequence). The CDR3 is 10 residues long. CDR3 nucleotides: TGCAGTGCTATGGAGTACGAGCAGTACTTC. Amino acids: CSAMEYEQYF.

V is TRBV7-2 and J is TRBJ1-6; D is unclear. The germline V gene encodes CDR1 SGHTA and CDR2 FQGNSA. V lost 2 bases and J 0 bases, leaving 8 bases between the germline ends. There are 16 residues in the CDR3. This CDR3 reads CASSLPLGSYNSPLHF. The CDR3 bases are TGTGCCAGCAGCTTACCCTTGGGCTCCTATAATTCACCCCTCCACTTT.

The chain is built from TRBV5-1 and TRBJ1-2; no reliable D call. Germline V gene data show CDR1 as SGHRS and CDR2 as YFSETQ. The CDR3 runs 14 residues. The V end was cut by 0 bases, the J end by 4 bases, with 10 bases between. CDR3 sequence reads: CASSLEGPLYGYTF. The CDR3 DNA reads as TGCGCCAGCAGCTTGGAGGGCCCCCTCTATGGCTACACCTTC.

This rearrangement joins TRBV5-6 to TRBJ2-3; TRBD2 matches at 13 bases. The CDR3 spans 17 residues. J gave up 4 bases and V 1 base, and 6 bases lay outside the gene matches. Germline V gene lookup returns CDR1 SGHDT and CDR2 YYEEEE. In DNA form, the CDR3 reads TGTGCCAGCAGCTTGACTAGCGGGGGGGCCGTGGCAGATACGCAGTATTTT. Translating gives CASSLTSGGAVADTQYF.

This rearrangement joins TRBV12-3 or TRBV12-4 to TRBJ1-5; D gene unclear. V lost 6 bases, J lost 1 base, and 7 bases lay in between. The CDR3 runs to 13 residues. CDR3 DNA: TGTGCCAGCAGCTTGGGGAGCAATCAGCCCCAGCATTTT. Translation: CASSLGSNQPQHF.

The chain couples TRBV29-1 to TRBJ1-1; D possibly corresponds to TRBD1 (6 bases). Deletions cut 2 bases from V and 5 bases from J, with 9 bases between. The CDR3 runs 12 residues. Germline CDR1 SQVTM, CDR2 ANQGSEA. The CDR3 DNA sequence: TGCAGCGTTGAAACAGGGTTTACTGAAGCTTTCTTT. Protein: CSVETGFTEAFF.

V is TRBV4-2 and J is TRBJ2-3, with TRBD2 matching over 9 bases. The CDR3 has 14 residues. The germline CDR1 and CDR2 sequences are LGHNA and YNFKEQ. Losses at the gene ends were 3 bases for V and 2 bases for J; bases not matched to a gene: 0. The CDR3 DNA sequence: TGTGCCAGCAGCCAGGGACTAGCCACAGATACGCAGTATTTT. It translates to CASSQGLATDTQYF.

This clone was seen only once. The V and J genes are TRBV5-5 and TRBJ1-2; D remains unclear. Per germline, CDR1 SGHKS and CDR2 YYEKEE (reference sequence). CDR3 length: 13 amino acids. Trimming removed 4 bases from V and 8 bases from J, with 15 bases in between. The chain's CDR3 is CASSPLGVGGYTF. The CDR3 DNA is TGTGCCAGCAGCCCACTTGGAGTGGGCGGCTACACCTTC.

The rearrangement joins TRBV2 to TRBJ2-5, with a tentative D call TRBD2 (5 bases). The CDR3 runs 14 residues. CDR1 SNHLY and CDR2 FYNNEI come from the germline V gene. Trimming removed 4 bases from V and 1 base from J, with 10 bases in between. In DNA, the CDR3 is TGTGCCAGCAGTGGCGGACTGCTCCAAGAGACCCAGTACTTC. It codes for CASSGGLLQETQYF.

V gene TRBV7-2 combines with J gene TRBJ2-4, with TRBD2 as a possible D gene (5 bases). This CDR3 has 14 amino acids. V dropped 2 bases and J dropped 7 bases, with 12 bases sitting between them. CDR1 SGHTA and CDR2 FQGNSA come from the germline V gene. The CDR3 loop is CASSLTRFSNIQYF. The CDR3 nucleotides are TGTGCCAGCAGCTTAACTAGATTTAGCAACATTCAGTACTTC.

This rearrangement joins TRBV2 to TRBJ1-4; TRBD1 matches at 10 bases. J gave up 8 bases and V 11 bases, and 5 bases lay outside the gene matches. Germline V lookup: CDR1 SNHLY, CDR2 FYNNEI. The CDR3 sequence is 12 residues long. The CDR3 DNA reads TGTGCCGGACAGGGGGTAGGCGAAAAACTGTTTTTT. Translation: CAGQGVGEKLFF.

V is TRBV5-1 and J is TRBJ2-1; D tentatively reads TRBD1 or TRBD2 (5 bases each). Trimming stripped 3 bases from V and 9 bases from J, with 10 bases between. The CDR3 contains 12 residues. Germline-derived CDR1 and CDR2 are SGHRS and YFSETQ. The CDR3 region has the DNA TGCGCCAGCAGCTCGCCGGGGCTTGAGCAGTTCTTC. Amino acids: CASSSPGLEQFF.

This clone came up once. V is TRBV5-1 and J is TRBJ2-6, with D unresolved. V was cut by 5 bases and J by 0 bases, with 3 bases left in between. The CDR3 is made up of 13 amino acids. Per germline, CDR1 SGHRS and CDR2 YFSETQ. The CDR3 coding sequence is TGCGCCAGCAGTCCCTCTGGGGCCAACGTCCTGACTTTC. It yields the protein CASSPSGANVLTF.

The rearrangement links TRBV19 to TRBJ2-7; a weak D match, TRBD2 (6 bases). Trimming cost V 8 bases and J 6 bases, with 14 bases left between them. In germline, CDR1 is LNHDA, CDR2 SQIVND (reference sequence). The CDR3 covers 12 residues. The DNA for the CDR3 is TGTGCCAGTCGCGGGATTACAAGCGAGCAGTACTTC. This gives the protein CASRGITSEQYF.